This T cell receptor (beta chain) was profiled in a study of vaccination effects on CD4 cells after COVID-19. The overall study: It was a median of 72 days after the second dose that post-vaccine samples were obtained. Study results and limitations: Convalescent patients were scarce in the study, and it lacked early post-infection timepoints.

On this clone itself: Its target is unknown.

Some clones are missing from TCRdb's copy, which holds only in-frame ones; the method was immunoSEQ multiplex PCR. The sample carries tens of thousands of clones, almost 80% recorded once. Antigen-specific CD4+ T cell clonotypes were called by their expansion after viral peptide-pool culture in ViraFEST. At the end of 10 days of culture, CD4+ T cells were isolated. As their vaccination, participants received two doses of either BNT162b2 or mRNA-1273. All vaccine recipients tested negative for nucleocapsid antibodies and had never contracted SARS-CoV-2 infection. Every well got a few million PBMC, which were grown with 10 IU/ml IL-2 and about 9.5 ug/ml peptides. This receptor was taken from a human donor who received a COVID-19 vaccine. Some clones in this sample may be carry-over from other donors' samples. Sequencing was performed on CD4+ T cells from PBMCs cultured with SARS-CoV-2 spike peptides, taken after COVID-19 vaccination.

The CDR3 sequence: CASSLQGPKNIQYF. In nucleotides, the CDR3 is TGCGCCAGCAGCCTCCAGGGGCCGAAAAACATTCAGTACTTC. The chain links TRBV5-1 to TRBJ2-4, with a weak D call TRBD1 (6 bases). The CDR3 spans 14 residues. Trimming pared 4 bases from V and 4 bases from J, leaving 12 bases between. Per the germline V gene, CDR1 is SGHRS and CDR2 is YFSETQ.